The 23 T cell receptor beta chains below come from one sample, sequenced in a study of blood T cells in healthy people across ages. It was with a sample-barcoded 5' primer and a J-beta primer mix that a second PCR of about 6 to 11 cycles was run. TCRdb itself ran the 5' RACE reads through MiXCR, one entry per CDR3 protein. The sample contains roughly 680,000 distinct CDR3 sequences, around a fifth of which appear only once. Sequences were obtained from blood. Source of these receptors: an older man in good health.

The rearrangement joins TRBV20-1 to TRBJ2-1, with 12 bases aligning to TRBD1. The germline V gene encodes CDR1 DFQATT and CDR2 SNEGSKA (reference sequence). The CDR3 consists of 16 residues. The V and J ends lost 6 bases and 6 bases, in that order; junction bases with no gene match: 12. The CDR3 nucleotides are TGCAGTGCCCCCGAGCTGGGACAGGGGGCGCTCAATGAGCAGTTCTTC. Protein product: CSAPELGQGALNEQFF.

The genes are TRBV11-2 and TRBJ1-4; TRBD1 agrees at 7 bases. J lost 3 bases, V lost 2 bases, and 6 bases had no gene match. This CDR3 spans 16 amino acids. CDR1 and CDR2 (germline): SGHAT, FQNNGV. The chain's CDR3 is CASSLTTGVANEKLFF. Written as DNA, the CDR3 is TGTGCCAGCAGCTTAACAACAGGGGTAGCTAATGAAAAACTGTTTTTT.

This clonotype was detected once. V is TRBV11-2 and J is TRBJ1-1; the D is unclear. CDR1 and CDR2 from the germline V gene are SGHAT and FQNNGV. The CDR3 sequence is 11 residues long. Trimming left V 10 bases short and J 2 bases short, with 8 bases between. The CDR3 DNA reads TGTGCCACCCGGATCAACACTGAAGCTTTCTTT. Its protein product is CATRINTEAFF.

The sample holds a few counts of this clonotype. The V gene is TRBV7-9, the J gene TRBJ2-5, with 7 bases identical to TRBD2. This CDR3 is 15 amino acids long. V was pared by 4 bases and J by 1 base, with 6 bases of the junction left unmatched. Per the germline V gene, CDR1 is SEHNR and CDR2 is FQNEAQ (reference sequence). CDR3 residues: CASSSQRTSQETQYF. The CDR3 DNA reads as TGTGCCAGCAGCTCACAGAGGACTAGCCAAGAGACCCAGTACTTC.

This clonotype turned up a few times. The chain recombines TRBV7-2 with TRBJ1-1; D possibly corresponds to TRBD1 (5 bases). This CDR3 is 16 amino acids long. Germline V gives CDR1 SGHTA, CDR2 FQGNSA. Trimming pared 3 bases from V and 7 bases from J, leaving 21 bases between. The CDR3 nucleotides read TGTGCCAGCAGCTTTTCGGGACTAACAGGAAGTCTTGAAGCTTTCTTT. Translated: CASSFSGLTGSLEAFF. The full variable domain, rest sourced from reference TRBV7-2 and TRBJ1-1, is GAGVSQSPSNKVTEKGKDVELRCDPISGHTALYWYRQSLGQGLEFLIYFQGNSAPDKSGLPSDRFSAERTGGSVSTLTIQRTQQEDSAVYLCASSFSGLTGSLEAFFGQGTRLTVV.

V and J are TRBV27 and TRBJ2-1; 8 bases are a match to TRBD1. The CDR3 has 15 amino acids. CDR1 is MNHEY, CDR2 SMNVEV, per germline (reference sequence). Germline trimming cut 5 bases from V and 5 bases from J; bases unmatched to any gene: 8. The chain's CDR3 is CASSPFLGQDNEQFF. The CDR3 coding sequence is TGTGCCAGCAGTCCTTTTCTGGGACAGGACAATGAGCAGTTCTTC.

This clonotype was observed a few times. This chain joins TRBV19 and TRBJ2-5; no reliable D call. Gene TRBJ2-1 matches the end of the DNA better, so the J call may be wrong. The length of the CDR3 is 11 residues. Germline loops: CDR1 LNHDA, CDR2 SQIVND (reference sequence). CDR3 in amino acids: CASSISNEQFF. The CDR3 DNA reads TGTGCCAGTAGTATCTCGAATGAGCAGTTCTTC.

V gene TRBV3-1 combines with J gene TRBJ2-1; 11 nucleotides match TRBD2. The germline V gene has CDR1 LGHDT and CDR2 YNNKEL (reference sequence). The J segment lost 10 bases and the V segment lost 1 base, leaving 0 bases of the junction unmatched. The CDR3 runs 13 residues. This CDR3 is CASSQASGGEQFF. In nucleotides, the CDR3 is TGTGCCAGCAGCCAAGCTAGCGGGGGGGAGCAGTTCTTC.

The V and J genes are TRBV14 and TRBJ2-1; tentatively, D is TRBD2 (6 bases). The CDR3 loop spans 13 amino acids. Germline lookup yields CDR1 SGHDN and CDR2 FVKESK. V dropped 1 base and J dropped 9 bases, with 10 bases sitting between them. The CDR3, as DNA: TGTGCCAGCAGCCAAGCGGGAGCCCTTGAGCAGTTCTTC. Translated, it gives CASSQAGALEQFF.

The chain has TRBV14 and TRBJ2-5; 12 positions agree with TRBD2. The CDR3 has 16 amino acids. J was trimmed by 4 bases and V by 4 bases; bases with no gene match: 7. The germline V gene encodes CDR1 SGHDN and CDR2 FVKESK. CDR3 loop: CASSLRLAGVRETQYF. CDR3 DNA sequence: TGTGCCAGCAGCCTTAGACTAGCGGGAGTGAGAGAGACCCAGTACTTC.

Worth noting for this clonotype: The CDR3 ends on some other residue instead of the conserved phenylalanine or tryptophan, so this is likely a read error. This rearrangement joins TRBV7-3 to TRBJ2-5; D call uncertain. The DNA matches TRBJ2-7 better at its end, which makes the J call doubtful. Germline CDR1 is SGHTA and CDR2 is FQGTGA. This CDR3 is 13 amino acids long. The chain's CDR3 is CASSPSRESEQYS. DNA for the CDR3: TGTGCCAGCAGCCCGTCGAGAGAATCCGAGCAGTACTCC.

The CDR3 coding sequence is TGTGCCACCAGTGACTATTTGGGTCGTTCTAGCGGGAGGAATCAAGAGACCCAGTACTTC. It encodes CATSDYLGRSSGRNQETQYF. The gene calls are TRBV24-1 and TRBJ2-5; TRBD2 matches 11 bases. CDR1 and CDR2 (germline): KGHDR, SFDVKD. This CDR3 is built from 20 residues. The J segment lost 2 bases and the V segment lost 4 bases, leaving 17 bases of the junction unmatched.

The sample holds a few counts of this clonotype. For the CDR3, the DNA is TGTGCCAGCAACTACCTTGAGACCCAGTACTTC. Encoded protein: CASNYLETQYF. This sequence joins TRBV6-2 or TRBV6-3 and TRBJ2-5; D unresolved. The germline CDR1 and CDR2 sequences are MNHEY and SVGEGT. V lost 7 bases and J lost 5, with 8 bases in between. The CDR3 has 11 residues.

This sequence joins TRBV4-1 and TRBJ2-4, with TRBD1 matching 7 bases. Looked up from germline, CDR1 is MGHRA and CDR2 is YSYEKL. The CDR3 length is 13 residues. The ends lost 2 bases at V and 8 bases at J; junction bases unmatched: 3. CDR3 residues: CASSQQGEDIQYF. The CDR3 DNA reads TGCGCCAGCAGCCAACAGGGGGAAGACATTCAGTACTTC.

The chain uses TRBV3-1 and TRBJ1-6; no definite D call. The germline CDR1 and CDR2 sequences are LGHDT and YNNKEL (reference sequence). The CDR3 is made up of 15 amino acids. V was clipped by 4 bases and J by 7 bases, with 14 bases between them. CDR3 region: CASSRMTRANSPLHF. The CDR3 nucleotides are TGTGCCAGCAGCCGAATGACCCGGGCGAATTCACCCCTCCACTTT.

The V gene is TRBV6-6, the J gene TRBJ2-5; D gene ambiguous. TRBJ2-7 explains the end of the DNA better; the J call may be wrong. The CDR3 sequence is 13 residues long. Looked up from germline, CDR1 is MNHNY and CDR2 is SVGAGI (reference sequence). The CDR3 region is CASSSEVGDEQYF. CDR3 DNA sequence: TGTGCCAGCAGTTCTGAAGTTGGGGACGAGCAGTACTTC.

As to this clonotype: It may be a read error: a sequence one base away is much more abundant. This chain links TRBV20-1 with TRBJ2-5; possible D gene TRBD2, 5 bases. The J call is uncertain, as TRBJ2-1 better fits the DNA end. The CDR3 totals 14 residues. Germline CDR1 and CDR2: DFQATT and SNEGSKA (reference sequence). The CDR3 sequence: CSADTSAWDNEQFF. In DNA, the CDR3 is TGCAGTGCCGATACTAGTGCTTGGGACAATGAGCAGTTCTTC.

This chain joins TRBV7-2 and TRBJ2-7; D unresolved. CDR3 size: 13 residues. V lost 0 bases to trimming and J lost 6 bases, with 9 bases between them. Germline V gene sequence: CDR1 SGHTA, CDR2 FQGNSA. The CDR3 protein is CASSLALSREQYF. The CDR3 DNA follows: TGTGCCAGCAGCTTAGCGCTTTCCCGCGAGCAGTACTTC.

The chain recombines TRBV3-1 with TRBJ2-4, with TRBD2 matching 7 bases. CDR3 length: 18 residues. V lost 0 bases to trimming and J lost 3 bases; unmatched junction nucleotides: 11. In germline, CDR1 is LGHDT, CDR2 YNNKEL (reference sequence). The CDR3 DNA follows: TGTGCCAGCAGCCAAGATGAAGTAGCGGGTCACATCAAAAACATTCAGTACTTC. Protein product: CASSQDEVAGHIKNIQYF.

This clonotype was recorded a few times. The chain has TRBV10-2 and TRBJ2-1; no definite D call. The J call may be mistaken, given a closer DNA end match to TRBJ2-5. CDR3 size: 11 residues. CDR1 is WSHSY and CDR2 is SAAADI in the germline V gene. The CDR3 sequence: CASSEATPQYF. CDR3 coding DNA: TGCGCCAGCAGTGAGGCAACTCCCCAGTACTTC.

The V call is TRBV7-9, the J call TRBJ2-7; D uncertain. This CDR3 comprises 13 residues. Deletions cut 8 bases from V and 3 bases from J, with 14 bases between. Germline V CDR1 and CDR2: SEHNR, FQNEAQ (reference sequence). Here the CDR3 reads CASGPDRNYEQYV. CDR3 coding DNA: TGTGCCAGCGGCCCCGATCGGAACTACGAGCAGTACGTC.

This sequence joins TRBV5-1 and TRBJ2-6; TRBD1 matches at 7 bases. Germline values: CDR1 SGHRS, CDR2 YFSETQ. J lost 1 base, V lost 4 bases, and 5 bases had no gene match. CDR3 length: 16 amino acids. CDR3 sequence (DNA): TGCGCCAGCAGCATCCAGACAGGGTCTGGGGCCAACGTCCTGACTTTC. As protein: CASSIQTGSGANVLTF. Full variable domain (remainder filled in from reference TRBV5-1 and TRBJ2-6): KAGVTQTPRYLIKTRGQQVTLSCSPISGHRSVSWYQQTPGQGLQFLFEYFSETQRNKGNFPGRFSGRQFSNSRSEMNVSTLELGDSALYLCASSIQTGSGANVLTFGAGSRLTVL.

This clonotype has more than one count but fewer than ten. V gene TRBV15 combines with J gene TRBJ2-5, with 9 bases aligning to TRBD1. The J call is in doubt because the DNA end fits TRBJ2-7 better. Germline loops: CDR1 LNHNV, CDR2 YYDKDF (reference sequence). This CDR3 is 17 amino acids long. The CDR3 loop reads CATSRDLKTGGSYEQYF. CDR3 sequence (DNA): TGTGCCACCAGCAGAGATTTGAAGACAGGGGGCTCCTACGAGCAGTACTTC.